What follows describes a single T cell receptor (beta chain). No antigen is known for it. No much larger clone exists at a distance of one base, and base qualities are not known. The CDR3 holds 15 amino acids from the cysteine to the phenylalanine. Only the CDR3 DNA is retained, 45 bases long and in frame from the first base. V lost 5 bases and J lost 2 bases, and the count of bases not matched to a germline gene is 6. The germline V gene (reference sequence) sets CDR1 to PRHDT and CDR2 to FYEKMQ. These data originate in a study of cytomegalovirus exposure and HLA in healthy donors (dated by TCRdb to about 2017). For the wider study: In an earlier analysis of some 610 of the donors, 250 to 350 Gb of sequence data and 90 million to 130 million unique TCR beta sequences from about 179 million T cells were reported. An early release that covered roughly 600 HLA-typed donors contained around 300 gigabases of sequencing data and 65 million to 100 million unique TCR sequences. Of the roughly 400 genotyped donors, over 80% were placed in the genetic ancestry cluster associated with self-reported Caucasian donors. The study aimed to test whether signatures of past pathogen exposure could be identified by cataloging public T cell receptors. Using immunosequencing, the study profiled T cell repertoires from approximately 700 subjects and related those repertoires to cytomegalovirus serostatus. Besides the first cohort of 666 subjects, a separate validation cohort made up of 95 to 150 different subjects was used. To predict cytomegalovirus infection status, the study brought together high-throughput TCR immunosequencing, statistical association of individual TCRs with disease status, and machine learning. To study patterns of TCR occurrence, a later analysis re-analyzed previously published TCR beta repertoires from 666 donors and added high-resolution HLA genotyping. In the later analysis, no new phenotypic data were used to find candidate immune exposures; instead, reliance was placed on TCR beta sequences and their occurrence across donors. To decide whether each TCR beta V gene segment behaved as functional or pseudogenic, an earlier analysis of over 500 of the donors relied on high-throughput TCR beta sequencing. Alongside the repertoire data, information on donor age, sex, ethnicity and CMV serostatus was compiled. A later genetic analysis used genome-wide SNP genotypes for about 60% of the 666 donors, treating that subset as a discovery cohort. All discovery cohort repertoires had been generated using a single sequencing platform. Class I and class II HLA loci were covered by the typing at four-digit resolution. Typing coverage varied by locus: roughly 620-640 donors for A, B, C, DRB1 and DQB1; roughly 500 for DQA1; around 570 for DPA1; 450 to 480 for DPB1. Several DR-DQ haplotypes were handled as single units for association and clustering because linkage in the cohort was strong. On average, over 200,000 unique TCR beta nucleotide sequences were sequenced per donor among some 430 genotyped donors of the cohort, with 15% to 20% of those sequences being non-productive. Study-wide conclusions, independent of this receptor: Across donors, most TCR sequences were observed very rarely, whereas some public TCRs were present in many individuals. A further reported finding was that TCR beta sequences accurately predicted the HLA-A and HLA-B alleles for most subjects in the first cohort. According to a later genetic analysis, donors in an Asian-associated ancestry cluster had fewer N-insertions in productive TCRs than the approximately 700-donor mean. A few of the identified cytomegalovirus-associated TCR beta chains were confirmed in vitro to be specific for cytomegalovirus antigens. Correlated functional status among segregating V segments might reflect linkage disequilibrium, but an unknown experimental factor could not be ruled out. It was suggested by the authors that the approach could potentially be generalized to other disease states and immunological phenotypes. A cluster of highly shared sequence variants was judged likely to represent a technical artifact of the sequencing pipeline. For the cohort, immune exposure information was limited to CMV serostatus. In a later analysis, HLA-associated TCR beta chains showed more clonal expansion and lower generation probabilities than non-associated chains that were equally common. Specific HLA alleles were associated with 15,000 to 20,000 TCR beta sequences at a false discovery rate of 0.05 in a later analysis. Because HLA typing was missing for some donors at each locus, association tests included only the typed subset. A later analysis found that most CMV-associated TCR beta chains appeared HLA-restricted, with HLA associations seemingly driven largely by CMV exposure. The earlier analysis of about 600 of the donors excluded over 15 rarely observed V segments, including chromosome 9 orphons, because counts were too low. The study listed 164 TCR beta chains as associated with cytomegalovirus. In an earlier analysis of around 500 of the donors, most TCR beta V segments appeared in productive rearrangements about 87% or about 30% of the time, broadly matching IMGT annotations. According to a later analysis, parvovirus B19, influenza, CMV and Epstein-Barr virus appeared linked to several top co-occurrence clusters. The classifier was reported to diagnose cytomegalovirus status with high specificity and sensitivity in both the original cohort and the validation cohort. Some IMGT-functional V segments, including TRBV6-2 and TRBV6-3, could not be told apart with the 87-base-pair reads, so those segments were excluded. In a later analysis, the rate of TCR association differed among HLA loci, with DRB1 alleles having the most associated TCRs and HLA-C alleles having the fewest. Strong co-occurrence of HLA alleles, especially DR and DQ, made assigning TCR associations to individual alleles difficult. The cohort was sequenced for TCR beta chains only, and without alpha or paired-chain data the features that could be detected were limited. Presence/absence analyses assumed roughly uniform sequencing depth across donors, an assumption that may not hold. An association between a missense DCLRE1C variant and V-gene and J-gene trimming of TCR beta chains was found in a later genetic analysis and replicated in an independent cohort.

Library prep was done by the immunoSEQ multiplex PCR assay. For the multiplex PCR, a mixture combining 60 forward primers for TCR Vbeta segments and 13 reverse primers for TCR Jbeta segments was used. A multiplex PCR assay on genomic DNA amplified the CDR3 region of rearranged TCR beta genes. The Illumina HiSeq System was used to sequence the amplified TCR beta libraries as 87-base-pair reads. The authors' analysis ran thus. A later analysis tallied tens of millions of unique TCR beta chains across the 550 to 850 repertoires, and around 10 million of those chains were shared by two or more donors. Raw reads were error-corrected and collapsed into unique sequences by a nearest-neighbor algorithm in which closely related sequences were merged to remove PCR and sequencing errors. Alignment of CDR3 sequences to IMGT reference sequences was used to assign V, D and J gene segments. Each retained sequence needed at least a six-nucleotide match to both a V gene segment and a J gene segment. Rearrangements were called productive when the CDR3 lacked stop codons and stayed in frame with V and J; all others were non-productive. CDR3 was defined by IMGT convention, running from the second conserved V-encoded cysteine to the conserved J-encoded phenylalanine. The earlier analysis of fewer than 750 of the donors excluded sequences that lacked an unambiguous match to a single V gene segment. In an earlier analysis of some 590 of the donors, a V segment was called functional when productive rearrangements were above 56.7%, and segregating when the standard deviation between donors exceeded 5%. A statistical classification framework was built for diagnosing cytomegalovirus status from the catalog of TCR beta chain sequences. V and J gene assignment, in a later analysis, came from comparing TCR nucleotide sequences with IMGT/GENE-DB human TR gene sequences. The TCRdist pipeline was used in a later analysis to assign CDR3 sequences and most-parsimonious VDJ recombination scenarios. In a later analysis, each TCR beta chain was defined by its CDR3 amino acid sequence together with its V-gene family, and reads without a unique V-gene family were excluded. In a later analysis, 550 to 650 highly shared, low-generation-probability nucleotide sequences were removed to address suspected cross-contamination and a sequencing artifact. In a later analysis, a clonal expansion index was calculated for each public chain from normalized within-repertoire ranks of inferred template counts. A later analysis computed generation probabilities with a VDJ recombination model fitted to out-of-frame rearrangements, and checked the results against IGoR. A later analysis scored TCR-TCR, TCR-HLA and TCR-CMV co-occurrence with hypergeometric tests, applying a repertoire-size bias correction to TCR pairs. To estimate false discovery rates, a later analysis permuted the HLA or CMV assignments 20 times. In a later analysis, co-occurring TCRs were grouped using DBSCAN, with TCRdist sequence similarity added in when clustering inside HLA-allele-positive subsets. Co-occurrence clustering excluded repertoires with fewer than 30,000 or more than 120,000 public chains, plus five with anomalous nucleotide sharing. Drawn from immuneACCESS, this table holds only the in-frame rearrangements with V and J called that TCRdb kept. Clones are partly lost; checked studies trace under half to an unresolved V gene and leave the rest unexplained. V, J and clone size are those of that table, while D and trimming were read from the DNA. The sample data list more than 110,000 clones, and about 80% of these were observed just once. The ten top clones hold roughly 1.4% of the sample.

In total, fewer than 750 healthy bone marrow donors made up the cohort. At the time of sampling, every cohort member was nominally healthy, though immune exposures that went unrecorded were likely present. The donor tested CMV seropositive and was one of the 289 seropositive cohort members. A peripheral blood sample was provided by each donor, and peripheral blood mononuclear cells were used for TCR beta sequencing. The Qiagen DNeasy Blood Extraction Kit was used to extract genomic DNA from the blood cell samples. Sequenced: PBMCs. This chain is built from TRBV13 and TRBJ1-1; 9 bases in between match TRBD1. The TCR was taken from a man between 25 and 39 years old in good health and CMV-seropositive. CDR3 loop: CASSPQDRGNTEAFF. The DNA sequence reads TGTGCCAGCAGCCCCCAGGACAGGGGTAACACTGAAGCTTTCTTT.